A single sample is the source of the 28 T cell receptor beta chains below, sequenced in a study of molecular identifiers for immune sequencing clone quantification. One entry per CDR3 protein, called by TCRdb with MiXCR from the PCR reads. The sample includes about 100,000 distinct CDR3 sequences, 21% of them seen just once. Sequencing was done on a sample of naive CD8+ T cells from blood, with Jurkat cell RNA spiked in. The subset: FACS-sorted CD8+CD4-CCR7+CD45RA+ naive T cells. These receptors originate from a human donor in good health. Some libraries in this study had Jurkat cell RNA spiked in.

In the case of this clonotype: A much larger clone differs by one base, so this may be a read error. V is TRBV3-1 and J is TRBJ2-3; D is uncertain. Germline CDR1 and CDR2: LGHDT and YNNKEL (reference sequence). The CDR3 totals 12 residues. V shed 1 base and J shed 7 bases, with 6 bases lying between them. CDR3 in amino acids: CASSQGPYTQYF. The CDR3 nucleotides are TGTGCCAGCAGCCAAGGTCCGTATACGCAGTATTTT.

This clonotype was seen a handful of times. J is TRBJ2-1 and V is TRBV7-6; tentative D call: TRBD2 (7 bases). Germline V gene lookup returns CDR1 SGHVS and CDR2 FNYEAQ. The V end was cut by 3 bases, the J end by 8 bases, with 14 bases between. This CDR3 is built from 14 residues. For the CDR3, the DNA is TGTGCCAGCAGCTTTGAGGGGGAGGGGGATGAGCAGTTCTTC. Its translation is CASSFEGEGDEQFF.

V and J are TRBV4-3 and TRBJ2-2; D not certain. Germline CDR1 is LGHNA and CDR2 is YSLEER. V shed 4 bases and J shed 6 bases, with 9 bases lying between them. The CDR3 is 13 amino acids. The CDR3 region has the DNA TGCGCCAGCAGCCCACAGCTGGCCGGGGAGCTGTTTTTT. This encodes CASSPQLAGELFF.

This clonotype was seen repeatedly, ten times or more. The genes are TRBV27 and TRBJ2-2; tentatively, D is TRBD1 (7 bases). Germline V gives CDR1 MNHEY, CDR2 SMNVEV (reference sequence). V lost 3 bases and J 0 bases, leaving 14 bases between the germline ends. This CDR3 is built from 17 residues. DNA of the CDR3: TGTGCCAGCAGTTTTCCAGGGGGGATTACGAACACCGGGGAGCTGTTTTTT. Translating gives CASSFPGGITNTGELFF.

A note on this clonotype: Given a much more abundant clone one base away, this may be a read error. The chain links TRBV5-3 to TRBJ1-1; 11 positions match TRBD1. TRBV5-3 is reported as an ORF; its role is uncertain. The CDR3 is 14 residues long. The CDR3 loop is CASSYGQGATGAFF. Written as DNA, the CDR3 is TGTGCCAGCAGCTATGGACAGGGGGCTACGGGAGCTTTCTTT.

This clonotype was seen repeatedly, ten times or more. J is TRBJ2-7 and V is TRBV4-3; the D is unclear. The CDR3 has 15 amino acids. Germline V gives CDR1 LGHNA, CDR2 YSLEER. V lost 0 bases and J lost 2, with 11 bases in between. The CDR3 DNA reads as TGCGCCAGCAGCCAAGATTCTAACTGGCCCTACGAGCAGTACTTC. Translating gives CASSQDSNWPYEQYF.

The chain joins TRBV7-8 to TRBJ2-2; TRBD2 agrees at 7 bases. After removal of 1 base from V and 4 bases from J, the junction contained 0 bases not matched to a gene. The CDR3 runs 14 residues. CDR1 is SGHVS, CDR2 FQNEAQ, per germline. DNA of the CDR3: TGTGCCAGCAGCTTAGGGGGGGGCACCGGGGAGCTGTTTTTT. Amino acids: CASSLGGGTGELFF.

This clonotype appeared many times. V usage is TRBV12-3 or TRBV12-4 and J usage is TRBJ1-6; tentative D call: TRBD1 (5 bases). The CDR3 consists of 13 residues. Trimming left V 4 bases short and J 6 bases short, with 7 bases between. The CDR3 sequence: CASSSGPNSPLHF. The CDR3 DNA follows: TGTGCCAGCAGTTCAGGGCCTAATTCACCCCTCCACTTT.

The CDR3 DNA is TGTGCCAGCAGCTCAGCGCGTGGGGGCTCTGGGGCCAACGTCCTGACTTTC. The encoded protein is CASSSARGGSGANVLTF. This chain joins TRBV7-6 and TRBJ2-6; D assignment may be TRBD1 or TRBD2 (5 bases each). Germline V gene sequence: CDR1 SGHVS, CDR2 FNYEAQ. Trimming pared 4 bases from V and 0 bases from J, leaving 13 bases between. CDR3 length: 17 amino acids. The full variable domain, rest sourced from reference TRBV7-6 and TRBJ2-6, is GAGVSQSPRYKVTKRGQDVALRCDPISGHVSLYWYRQALGQGPEFLTYFNYEAQQDKSGLPNDRFSAERPEGSISTLTIQRTEQRDSAMYRCASSSARGGSGANVLTFGAGSRLTVL.

Comment on this clonotype: A much larger clone differs by one base, so this may be a read error. The V gene is TRBV5-6, the J gene TRBJ2-7, with D possibly matching TRBD1 (5 bases). The CDR3 has 14 residues. The germline CDR1 and CDR2 sequences are SGHDT and YYEEEE. The CDR3 loop is CASSLADSSYERYF. In DNA form, the CDR3 reads TGTGCCAGCAGCTTGGCCGACAGCTCCTACGAGCGGTACTTC.

In its sample, this clonotype was seen many times. This chain connects TRBV7-9 to TRBJ2-3; no firm D call. The V end was cut by 3 bases, the J end by 4 bases, with 11 bases between. The germline V gene encodes CDR1 SEHNR and CDR2 FQNEAQ (reference sequence). The CDR3 length is 14 residues. CDR3 in amino acids: CASSFSATADTQYF. The CDR3 DNA follows: TGTGCCAGCAGCTTTTCAGCGACTGCAGATACGCAGTATTTT.

This clonotype was recorded a few times. CDR3 sequence: CSVVHRGHSYNEQFF. The CDR3 nucleotides read TGCAGCGTTGTCCATCGGGGACACTCCTACAATGAGCAGTTCTTC. This sequence joins TRBV29-1 and TRBJ2-1; maybe TRBD1 (6 bases). V was trimmed by 4 bases and J by 0 bases, leaving 13 bases between them. The germline gives CDR1 SQVTM, CDR2 ANQGSEA. There are 15 residues in the CDR3.

V and J are TRBV7-9 and TRBJ2-7; D unresolved. Germline V gene sequence: CDR1 SEHNR, CDR2 FQNEAQ (reference sequence). This CDR3 is 13 amino acids long. The V end was cut by 5 bases, the J end by 3 bases, with 11 bases between. The CDR3 loop is CASSPIASYEQYF. In nucleotides, the CDR3 is TGTGCCAGCAGCCCCATAGCCAGCTACGAGCAGTACTTC.

There are many counts of this clonotype. This sequence joins TRBV7-6 and TRBJ2-2, with 7 bases that match TRBD2. The trim removed 1 base at V and 6 bases at J, leaving 8 bases unmatched. There are 16 residues in the CDR3. In germline, CDR1 is SGHVS, CDR2 FNYEAQ. The DNA of the CDR3 is TGTGCCAGCAGCTTAGAGGGGCTAGCGGAGGCCGGGGAGCTGTTTTTT. Translated, it gives CASSLEGLAEAGELFF. The complete variable domain, with remaining parts taken from reference TRBV7-6 and TRBJ2-2, reads GAGVSQSPRYKVTKRGQDVALRCDPISGHVSLYWYRQALGQGPEFLTYFNYEAQQDKSGLPNDRFSAERPEGSISTLTIQRTEQRDSAMYRCASSLEGLAEAGELFFGEGSRLTVL.

This clonotype was picked up a small number of times. The chain links TRBV20-1 to TRBJ2-1; D uncertain. Germline V gene lookup returns CDR1 DFQATT and CDR2 SNEGSKA (reference sequence). Trimming pared 1 base from V and 10 bases from J, leaving 14 bases between. CDR3 length: 13 residues. The CDR3 DNA reads TGCAGTGCTAGAGGTCGGCTGGAGACAGAGCAGTTCTTC. Its protein product is CSARGRLETEQFF.

The table lists this clonotype with many counts. V is TRBV7-9 and J is TRBJ1-5; D not resolved. The germline gives CDR1 SEHNR, CDR2 FQNEAQ (reference sequence). The CDR3 runs to 13 residues. Trimming stripped 5 bases from V and 6 bases from J, with 11 bases between. The CDR3 sequence is CASSRAVAQPQHF. In DNA form, the CDR3 reads TGTGCCAGCAGCCGGGCAGTCGCTCAGCCCCAGCATTTT.

This clonotype was detected ten times or more. The J gene is TRBJ2-3, the V gene TRBV27; D assignment may be TRBD1 or TRBD2 (6 bases each). This CDR3 has 13 amino acids. Germline V gives CDR1 MNHEY, CDR2 SMNVEV (reference sequence). V was trimmed by 3 bases and J by 4 bases, leaving 8 bases between them. The CDR3: CASSFGGADTQYF. Written as DNA, the CDR3 is TGTGCCAGCAGTTTCGGGGGCGCAGATACGCAGTATTTT.

This chain connects TRBV2 to TRBJ2-1, with a weak D call TRBD2 (5 bases). CDR1 SNHLY and CDR2 FYNNEI come from the germline V gene. Trimming shortened V by 4 bases and J by 0 bases, and 10 bases separated the two germline ends. This CDR3 has 15 residues. The CDR3 sequence is CASSGGRTSYNEQFF. The CDR3 nucleotides are TGTGCCAGCAGTGGAGGGAGAACCTCCTACAATGAGCAGTTCTTC.

Note on this clonotype: A much larger clone sits a single nucleotide away, making a read error possible. This chain links TRBV19 with TRBJ2-3, with no clear D. Germline V gene data show CDR1 as LNHDA and CDR2 as SQIVND (reference sequence). The CDR3 has 15 amino acids. Trimming removed 9 bases from V and 4 bases from J, with 20 bases in between. In nucleotides, the CDR3 is TGTGCCAGCACCCCTATACCTCCTACCCCAGATACGCAGTATTTT. Protein: CASTPIPPTPDTQYF. The variable domain in full, with the rest retrieved from reference TRBV19 and TRBJ2-3, is DGGITQSPKYLFRKEGQNVTLSCEQNLNHDAMYWYRQDPGQGLRLIYYSQIVNDFQKGDIAEGYSVSREKKESFPLTVTSAQKNPTAFYLCASTPIPPTPDTQYFGPGTRLTVL.

In its sample, this clonotype was seen a few times. V and J are TRBV5-6 and TRBJ2-5, with D possibly TRBD1 on 5 matching bases. The germline V gene has CDR1 SGHDT and CDR2 YYEEEE. This CDR3 comprises 13 residues. The V end was cut by 2 bases, the J end by 6 bases, with 11 bases between. The CDR3 sequence is CASSFRQQKTQYF. The CDR3 coding sequence is TGTGCCAGCAGCTTTAGACAGCAGAAGACCCAGTACTTC.

Of note for this clonotype: One base away lies a much larger clone, so this may be a sequencing read error. The V gene is TRBV20-1, the J gene TRBJ2-5; D gene ambiguous. Germline V gene data show CDR1 as DFQATT and CDR2 as SNEGSKA (reference sequence). This CDR3 region has 11 residues. CDR3 amino acids: CSAGRLETRYF. The CDR3 coding sequence is TGCAGTGCCGGCAGACTTGAGACCCGGTACTTC.

Regarding this clonotype: One base away lies a much larger clone, so this may be a sequencing read error. The chain links TRBV6-2 or TRBV6-3 to TRBJ2-3; 9 bases line up with TRBD2. This CDR3 comprises 17 residues. The V gene's germline CDR1 is MNHEY and CDR2 SVGEGT. The CDR3 region has the DNA TGTGCCAGCAGTTACTCCACACGCGGGGGGGCCTCAGATACGCGGTATTTT. Protein: CASSYSTRGGASDTRYF.

This clonotype has ten or more counts. The rearrangement uses TRBV4-2 and TRBJ2-7; weak D call: TRBD1 (6 bases). The CDR3 consists of 15 residues. Trimming stripped 1 base from V and 3 bases from J, with 13 bases between. The germline CDR1 and CDR2 sequences are LGHNA and YNFKEQ. Written as DNA, the CDR3 is TGTGCCAGCAGCCAAGTGGAAGGGGGTTACTACGAGCAGTACTTC. Translation gives CASSQVEGGYYEQYF.

In regard to this clonotype: Since a much larger clone is just one base distant, this may be a read error. The V and J genes are TRBV12-5 and TRBJ1-4, with D tentatively TRBD1 (6 bases). V was clipped by 4 bases and J by 5 bases, with 14 bases between them. The CDR3 spans 15 residues. CDR1 is LGHNT and CDR2 is FRNRAP in the germline V gene. The CDR3 nucleotides are TGTGCTAGTGGTTCGACGGACAGTTTCAATGAAAAACTGTTTTTT. Residues: CASGSTDSFNEKLFF. Looking up the rest from reference TRBV12-5 and TRBJ1-4 gives the full variable domain: DARVTQTPRHKVTEMGQEVTMRCQPILGHNTVFWYRQTMMQGLELLAYFRNRAPLDDSGMPKDRFSAEMPDATLATLKIQPSEPRDSAVYFCASGSTDSFNEKLFFGSGTQLSVL.

Ten or more counts support this clonotype. The genes are TRBV27 and TRBJ2-5; perhaps TRBD1 as D (5 bases). The germline gives CDR1 MNHEY, CDR2 SMNVEV (reference sequence). The CDR3 runs 16 residues. With 4 bases removed from V and 1 base from J, the gap between germline ends came to 16 bases. CDR3 region: CASSSRPDSPQETQYF. The CDR3 DNA reads TGTGCCAGCAGTTCACGGCCCGACAGCCCCCAAGAGACCCAGTACTTC.

The count of this clonotype is one. A much more abundant neighbour one base away suggests this may be a read error. The genes are TRBV28 and TRBJ2-7; D is possibly TRBD1 (6 bases). This CDR3 contains 14 residues. Germline CDR1 reads MDHEN; CDR2 reads SYDVKM. The CDR3 nucleotides are TGTGCCAGCAGTTTGACCGGGACAACCTACGAGCAGTGCTTC. It codes for CASSLTGTTYEQCF. Using reference TRBV28 and TRBJ2-7 for the parts outside the CDR3, the full variable domain is DVKVTQSSRYLVKRTGEKVFLECVQDMDHENMFWYRQDPGLGLRLIYFSYDVKMKEKGDIPEGYSVSREKKERFSLILESASTNQTSMYLCASSLTGTTYEQCFGPGTRLTVT.

This chain uses TRBV11-2 with TRBJ2-7; maybe TRBD2 (6 bases). The ends were cut back, 4 bases at V and 2 bases at J, with 15 bases in the middle. The CDR3 totals 15 residues. CDR1 SGHAT and CDR2 FQNNGV come from the germline V gene. CDR3 sequence (DNA): TGTGCCAGCAGCTATGGGGGGACGCTCACCTACGAGCAGTACTTC. Residues: CASSYGGTLTYEQYF. Filled out from reference TRBV11-2 and TRBJ2-7, the complete variable domain reads EAGVAQSPRYKIIEKRQSVAFWCNPISGHATLYWYQQILGQGPKLLIQFQNNGVVDDSQLPKDRFSAERLKGVDSTLKIQPAKLEDSAVYLCASSYGGTLTYEQYFGPGTRLTVT.

This clonotype was seen only once. The CDR3 ends on some other residue instead of the conserved phenylalanine or tryptophan, so this is likely a read error. This rearrangement joins TRBV4-3 to TRBJ2-1; 11 bases fit TRBD2. Germline lookup yields CDR1 LGHNA and CDR2 YSLEER. CDR3 length equals 16 residues. V shed 1 base, J shed 8 bases, and the junction held 7 bases outside the gene matches. The CDR3 spells CASSQGLAGLRDEQFL. The CDR3 DNA is TGCGCCAGCAGCCAAGGACTAGCGGGATTAAGGGATGAGCAGTTCCTC.